This entry describes one T cell receptor beta chain. The data were obtained in a study of cytomegalovirus exposure and HLA in healthy donors. Study-wide context: The platform used for the 120 validation repertoires matched that of the approximately 640 first-cohort repertoires, a later analysis reported.

Profiled with immunoSEQ multiplex PCR; TCRdb holds only in-frame clones, not every one. There are some 80,000 clones in the sample; over 85% occur only once, and 0.69% lies in the top ten. Germline CDR1 and CDR2: MDHEN and SYDVKM. This CDR3 is built from 14 residues. V lost 4 bases and J lost 6, with 15 bases in between. The chain is built from TRBV28 and TRBJ1-1; D may be TRBD1 (6 bases). The clonotype originates from a woman between 18 and 29 years old in good health and CMV-seronegative. Material for sequencing was PBMCs. DNA for the CDR3: TGTGCCAGCAGTTCCCCCACAGGGTTCGCTGAAGCTTTCTTT. Amino acids: CASSSPTGFAEAFF.